This T cell receptor beta chain was documented in a study of shared clonotypes between healthy human individuals. Looking at the study overall: CD4 naive and memory got three plates each, CD8 naive two, CD8 memory one.

TCRdb's copy holds only in-frame clones and misses some; the assay was immunoSEQ multiplex PCR. Among millions of clones, roughly nine tenths were seen once, and the ten largest hold roughly 0.15%. The ends lost 6 bases at V and 2 bases at J; junction bases unmatched: 4. The CDR3 is 14 residues long. Germline loops: CDR1 MNHNS, CDR2 SASEGT. The J gene is TRBJ1-5, the V gene TRBV6-1; 7 nucleotides line up with TRBD1. The TCR sequence derives from a man younger than 30 in good health. Sequencing was done on a sample of naive CD4+ T cells sorted from blood. Subset: CD45RA+ positively selected. The CDR3 spells CASSNGQGNQPQHF. The CDR3 bases are TGTGCCAGCAGCAACGGACAGGGCAATCAGCCCCAGCATTTT.